This TCR beta chain stems from a study of identical twins (dated by TCRdb to 2016 to 2017). Broadly, across the study: TCR alpha and beta repertoires from monozygotic twins, unrelated adults of various ages and cord blood were deep-sequenced to test whether fetal clonotypes persist. To rule out contamination, the twin experiments were replicated at different times with different library preparation protocols.

Results and caveats for the whole study, not just this receptor: A weaker excess of twin sharing was found in beta out-of-frame sequences because the signal-to-noise ratio was lowered by fewer shared sequences. Because the same donors could not be followed over many years, the conclusions depended on cross-sectional statistical analysis. Abundant cord blood beta clonotypes had fewer insertions, young adult naive repertoires showed a similar but weaker trend, and memory repertoires showed no such trend. In monozygotic twins, out-of-frame TCR alpha sharing was systematically underestimated by recombination models, although the models agreed with sharing between unrelated individuals. Compared with coincidental sharing between unrelated individuals, out-of-frame TCR alpha sequences shared between twins showed an excess of sequences with low generation probability. Zero-insertion analyses could be partly confounded by invariant T cells such as MAIT and iNKT, although diverse VJ usage argued against such confounding for most clonotypes.

Based on the germline V gene, the CDR1 and CDR2 sequences are MDHEN and SYDVKM. Including the terminal cysteine and phenylalanine, the CDR3 comprises 15 residues. The CDR3 DNA has 45 bases and is translated from base 1. Every donor in the study was a healthy Caucasian. Three pairs of female monozygotic twins, all aged 18 to 29 years, made up the twin cohort. CD4+ and CD8+ T cell populations were isolated with positive isolation kits from Invitrogen. About this clonotype itself: It has no known antigen specificity. One end of the junction varies from germline; a read error may be responsible.

Library method: 5' RACE. Instrument on record: Illumina HiSeq 2000. A universal primer binding site was added through template switching, and the final cDNA carried a unique molecular identifier so that TCR cDNA molecules could be counted accurately. Specific primers in the conserved constant-segment region were used to synthesize first-strand cDNA for the TCR alpha and beta chains. To control for contamination, every cDNA library carried two barcodes: a SMART-Mk sample barcode plus Illumina barcodes. TruSeq adapter sequences along with Illumina sample barcodes were introduced in two successive PCR steps. Sequencing of the TCR alpha and beta cDNA libraries was done on the Illumina HiSeq platform using custom primers. Per the authors' processing: MiGEC was used to process raw reads and extract unique molecular identifiers, and MiXCR was used to find CDR3 positions. For each individual, recombination models were inferred using an EM algorithm with the repgenHMM and IGoR tools. Shared clonotypes were analyzed with the tcR package in R, and sharing was normalized by the product of cloneset sizes. To study raw recombination free of thymic and clonal selection effects, out-of-frame nonproductive sequences were analyzed. TCRdb redid the processing of the public reads, applying fastp at Q25 and MiXCR, and retained in-frame beta chains. Merged by CDR3 protein, the rows form single entries marked with the most common genes and DNA. The V and J calls come from TCRdb's annotation, not from the publication. The sample data list approximately 490,000 distinct CDR3 sequences, and around 22% of these were observed just once. Around 0.48% of the sample belongs to the ten largest clones.

These data were likewise used in another study, on yellow fever vaccine responses in identical twins. The second study's authors report: According to the authors, the vaccine-induced T cell response in identical twins seemed to be partly convergent and partly specific to each individual. Focusing on identical twins, the study followed the T cell clones that responded to the vaccine, and did so with precision.

This TCR derives from a woman under 30 in good health. The source material was CD4+ T cells sorted from blood. The rearrangement combines TRBV28 with TRBJ1-1, with TRBD1 tentatively as D gene (6 bases match). The sequence in DNA is TGTGCCAGCAGTTTCCACAGAGGGGGAGGCACTGAAGCTTACTTT. Its translation reads: CASSFHRGGGTEAYF.